This entry concerns a single TCR beta chain. What it binds is unknown. The source of the sample is a study of cytomegalovirus exposure and HLA in healthy donors. Findings and limits, study-wide: Serostatus for CMV was the only available immune exposure information. Among CMV-associated TCR beta chains, most appeared HLA-restricted in a later analysis.

13 Jbeta primers and 60 Vbeta primers were used for the PCR. Only in-frame clones appear in the TCRdb table, and some are missing; sequencing was by immunoSEQ multiplex PCR. The sample records over 200,000 clones, about 72% being singletons. The CDR3 extends over 13 amino acids. Trimming cost V 1 base and J 5 bases, with 5 bases left between them. The V gene's germline CDR1 is SEHNR and CDR2 FQNEAQ (reference sequence). Sequencing was carried out using PBMCs. This clonotype was obtained from a male donor in good health and CMV-seronegative. J is TRBJ2-2 and V is TRBV7-9, with D hard to call. The CDR3 loop is CASSLDGTGELFF. The DNA of the CDR3 is TGTGCCAGCAGCTTAGACGGGACCGGGGAGCTGTTTTTT.